This T cell receptor beta chain was identified in a study of CD8 T cell repertoires and HIV-1 epitope variants. To note about this clone: The antigen is not known.

V lost 3 bases, J lost 0 bases, and 36 bases lay in between. Germline V gives CDR1 LGHNA, CDR2 YNFKEQ. This CDR3 has 23 residues. Repertoires were generated with immunoSEQ multiplex PCR, while TCRdb's copy carries only in-frame clones and drops some. Altogether under 5,500 clones are present, around two thirds being singletons, with the ten largest covering under 55%. This receptor was identified in a male donor with HIV. The genes are TRBV4-2 and TRBJ2-7; perhaps D is TRBD1 or TRBD2 (7 bases each). The sample comprised cultured CD8+ T cells derived from PBMCs. This CDR3 is CASSHSLDEVWRAGGVSSYEQYF. CDR3 DNA sequence: TGTGCCAGCAGCCACTCGCTAGACGAGGTTTGGAGGGCAGGGGGGGTTAGCTCCTACGAGCAGTACTTC.